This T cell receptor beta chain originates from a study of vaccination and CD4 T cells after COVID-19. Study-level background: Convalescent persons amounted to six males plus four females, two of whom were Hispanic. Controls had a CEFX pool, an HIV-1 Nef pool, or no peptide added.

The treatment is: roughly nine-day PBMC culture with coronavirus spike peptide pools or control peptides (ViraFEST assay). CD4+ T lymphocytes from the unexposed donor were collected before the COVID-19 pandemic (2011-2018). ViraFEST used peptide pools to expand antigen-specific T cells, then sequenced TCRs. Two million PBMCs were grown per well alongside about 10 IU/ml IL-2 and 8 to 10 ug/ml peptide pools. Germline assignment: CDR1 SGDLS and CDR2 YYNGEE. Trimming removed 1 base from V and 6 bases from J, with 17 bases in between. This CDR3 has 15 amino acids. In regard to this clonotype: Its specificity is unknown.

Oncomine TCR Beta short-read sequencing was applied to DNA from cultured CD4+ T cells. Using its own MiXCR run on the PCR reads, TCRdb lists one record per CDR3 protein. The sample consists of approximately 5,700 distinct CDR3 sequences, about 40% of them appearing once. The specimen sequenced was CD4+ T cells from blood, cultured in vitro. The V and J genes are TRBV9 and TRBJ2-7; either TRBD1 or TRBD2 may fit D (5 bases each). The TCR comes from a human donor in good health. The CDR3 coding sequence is TGTGCCAGCAGCGTACTGGGGGTAGGCAGGTCCGAGCAGTACTTC. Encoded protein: CASSVLGVGRSEQYF. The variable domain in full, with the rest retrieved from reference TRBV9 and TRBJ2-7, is DSGVTQTPKHLITATGQRVTLRCSPRSGDLSVYWYQQSLDQGLQFLIQYYNGEERAKGNILERFSAQQFPDLHSELNLSSLELGDSALYFCASSVLGVGRSEQYFGPGTRLTVT.